This TCR beta chain derives from a study of T-cell reconstitution after alpha-beta-depleted transplantation in children. On this clonotype itself: Its antigen remains unidentified.

Study-wide results and caveats: Certain patients had high TCRbeta diversity at day 60, and it came from recipient T cells and thymic progenitors that survived. Reportedly, alpha-beta T cells present about two months post-transplant originated from several hundred expanded clones of graft origin. When one year had passed after transplant, most T-cell counts and diversity came from newly produced T cells.

Unique molecular identifiers tagged the TCRbeta library. TCRdb reprocessed the PCR reads with MiXCR, giving one entry per CDR3 protein. Among 250,000 to 400,000 distinct CDR3 sequences listed, roughly 25% were seen once. V shed 6 bases, J shed 5 bases, and the junction held 4 bases outside the gene matches. Per germline, CDR1 MNHEY and CDR2 SMNVEV (reference sequence). This CDR3 contains 14 residues. The sequence was obtained from a male patient between 10 and 17 years old who had a stem cell transplant for acute lymphoblastic leukemia, so the T cells may come from the graft donor. The rearrangement joins TRBV27 to TRBJ2-4; 10 nucleotides line up with TRBD1. The source was PBMCs, mostly from graft donor cells, collected 180 days after TCRalphabeta/CD19-depleted stem cell transplant. CDR3 protein: CASSPGTGENIQYF. DNA for the CDR3: TGTGCCAGCAGCCCCGGGACAGGGGAAAACATTCAGTACTTC.